This TCR beta chain was sequenced during a study of blood T cells in healthy people across ages (dated by TCRdb to the mid-2010s). For context, the study as a whole: In model experiments, template switching captured about one uniquely barcoded TCR beta cDNA molecule for every two T cells. Age-related changes in TCR beta repertoire diversity were measured in the study by deep sequencing normalized with unique cDNA molecular identifiers. Four age groups were formed from the donors: young (average approximately 15 years), middle-aged (approximately 40), aged (approximately 60) and long-lived (around 82). The study analyzed two additional independent replicas of 1 million unique cDNA reads from the same blood draw for two donors, one aged 18 to 29 and one aged 80 or older. General study outcomes and caveats: Estimates of total diversity from one million sequenced T cells were regarded as lower bounds and underestimates. Donor CMV infection status was unknown, potentially confounding age-related changes in expanded clonotypes. Compared with the aged group, the long-lived group had more naive CD4+ T cells, fewer expanded clones and increased TCR diversity, a pattern suggesting age selection. As age increased, observed TCR beta diversity per million T cells dropped in a roughly linear way, and a significant reduction was already evident by age about 40. Conclusive comparison of naive and antigen-experienced compartments was prevented by the profiling of bulk unsorted PBMCs. The percentage of naive T cells measured by flow cytometry correlated strongly with observed TCR beta diversity.

The CDR3 spans 14 residues, from the cysteine through the phenylalanine. Left in the record is the CDR3 DNA by itself, 42 bases read in frame from the first base. CDR1 is given as DFQATT and CDR2 as SNEGSKA, both from the germline V gene (reference sequence). V and J lose 0 bases and 5 bases, and a span of 13 bases separates them. About this clonotype: This receptor's antigen is unknown. Base qualities are not provided; no much larger clone lies one nucleotide away.

Receptor amplification or capture employed 5' RACE. Data came from an Illumina HiSeq 2500. The second PCR ran for about 6 to 12 cycles and used a J-beta primer mix along with a sample-barcoded 5' primer. A template-switch 5' adaptor carrying 12 random nucleotides introduced a unique molecular identifier onto each TCR beta cDNA molecule. At least 2.5 million CDR3-containing paired-end reads were obtained from each sample. First-strand cDNA was synthesized from all RNA with the Mint cDNA synthesis kit, primed by a TRBC-specific oligonucleotide. Following uracil-DNA glycosylase treatment, a first 18-cycle PCR with universal primers M1SS and BC2_uni_R was performed on all cDNA. The original pipeline was this. For normalization, 1 million high-quality reads, each with a distinct molecular identifier, were randomly selected from each sample. Reads with shared molecular identifiers were discarded instead of being binned into consensus sequences. MiTCR, with a Q25 quality threshold and the strictest error-elimination algorithm, was used for CDR3 identification, clonotype clustering and error correction. A nonparametric unseen species model with Euler transformation was used to estimate lower-bound total TCR beta diversity. Using fastp trimming at Q25 and MiXCR clonotype assembly, TCRdb reanalyzed the public sequencing data and kept in-frame beta chains. CDR3 protein sequences are deduplicated, and each keeps its most common genes and DNA. What appears here as the V and J calls and clone size reflects TCRdb's work, not the paper's. In all, the sample holds 750,000 or so distinct CDR3 sequences, and more than 20% of those were seen once. The ten biggest clones cover just under 9.5% of the sample.

The donors were about 40 Caucasian individuals from Russia, aged roughly 6 to 100 years, who were systemically healthy. Each donor gave around 9.5 milliliters of peripheral blood, collected into EDTA-treated Vacutainer tubes. Ficoll-Paque density-gradient centrifugation was used to isolate PBMCs, with at least 6 million obtained per sample. Total RNA, at least 6 micrograms per sample, was extracted from PBMCs with Trizol reagent. Naive CD45RAhigh/CD27high T cell percentages were measured by flow cytometry on a PBMC aliquot from every donor. Separately, the same data were catalogued under a study of T cells of mothers and their children. As noted in the second study: Donors were nine systemically healthy Caucasian individuals: three mothers and their six children. cDNA synthesis consumed the entire amount of extracted RNA, loaded at around 1.5 ug RNA in each 15 ul reaction. In the second PCR, the M1S primer added sample barcodes and 2-4 random nucleotides. More than 9 million TCR beta CDR3 reads were obtained from each mother, and approximately 3 million reads were obtained from each child. In both related and unrelated pairs, thymic selection shapes the output of TCR recombination in a similar way, with inherited differences having only a minor effect. Normalized repertoire overlap was always found to be slightly, but never significantly, higher in related mother-child pairs than in unrelated mother-child pairs. With a sensitivity of approximately 100 clones per million clonotypes, no persistent microchimeric T cell clones were detected. To look for features that set related mother-child pairs apart from unrelated individuals, the researchers ran deep NGS to compare the TCR beta repertoires of mothers and children. Mothers averaged approximately 41 +/- 4 years of age and children averaged about 10 +/- 4 years. Libraries were sequenced on Illumina HiSeq 2000 with 100+100 nt paired-end reads after adapter ligation with NEBNext reagents. To avoid cross-contamination, the mother libraries and the child libraries were prepared a month apart and sequenced in separate runs. For each donor, between roughly 500,000 and 2,200,000 distinct TCR beta clonotypes were identified. Naive TCR beta clonotypes were estimated from low-frequency clonotypes matched to each donor's FACS-determined naive share, without sorting.

The sequenced sample consisted of blood. The chain joins TRBV20-1 to TRBJ2-5, with the D call perhaps TRBD1 or TRBD2, as 6 bases match in each case. The TCR sequence derives from a boy aged 5 to 17 in good health. The CDR3 here reads CSARDEGGRETQYF. Read as DNA, the sequence is TGCAGTGCTAGAGATGAGGGGGGCAGGGAGACCCAGTACTTC.